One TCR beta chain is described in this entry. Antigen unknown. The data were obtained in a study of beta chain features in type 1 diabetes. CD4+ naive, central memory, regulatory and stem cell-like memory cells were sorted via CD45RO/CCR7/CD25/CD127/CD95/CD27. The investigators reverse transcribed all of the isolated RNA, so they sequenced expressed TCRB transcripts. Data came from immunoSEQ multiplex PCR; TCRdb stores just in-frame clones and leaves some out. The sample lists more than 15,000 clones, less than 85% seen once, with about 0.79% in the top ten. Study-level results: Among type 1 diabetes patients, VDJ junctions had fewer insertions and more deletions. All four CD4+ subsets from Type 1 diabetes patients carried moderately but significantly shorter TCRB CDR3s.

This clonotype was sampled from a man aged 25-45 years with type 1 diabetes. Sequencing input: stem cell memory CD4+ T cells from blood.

CDR3 nucleotides: TGTGCCAGCAGCGTTCGGGGGAGCGGGGGGCGGGGCACAGATACGCAGTATTTT. It is translated as CASSVRGSGGRGTDTQYF. The genes are TRBV9 and TRBJ2-3, with TRBD2 identical over 9 bases. CDR1 is SGDLS, CDR2 YYNGEE, per germline. V trimming: 2 bases; J trimming: 1 base; junction bases outside the gene matches: 11. The CDR3 contains 18 residues.